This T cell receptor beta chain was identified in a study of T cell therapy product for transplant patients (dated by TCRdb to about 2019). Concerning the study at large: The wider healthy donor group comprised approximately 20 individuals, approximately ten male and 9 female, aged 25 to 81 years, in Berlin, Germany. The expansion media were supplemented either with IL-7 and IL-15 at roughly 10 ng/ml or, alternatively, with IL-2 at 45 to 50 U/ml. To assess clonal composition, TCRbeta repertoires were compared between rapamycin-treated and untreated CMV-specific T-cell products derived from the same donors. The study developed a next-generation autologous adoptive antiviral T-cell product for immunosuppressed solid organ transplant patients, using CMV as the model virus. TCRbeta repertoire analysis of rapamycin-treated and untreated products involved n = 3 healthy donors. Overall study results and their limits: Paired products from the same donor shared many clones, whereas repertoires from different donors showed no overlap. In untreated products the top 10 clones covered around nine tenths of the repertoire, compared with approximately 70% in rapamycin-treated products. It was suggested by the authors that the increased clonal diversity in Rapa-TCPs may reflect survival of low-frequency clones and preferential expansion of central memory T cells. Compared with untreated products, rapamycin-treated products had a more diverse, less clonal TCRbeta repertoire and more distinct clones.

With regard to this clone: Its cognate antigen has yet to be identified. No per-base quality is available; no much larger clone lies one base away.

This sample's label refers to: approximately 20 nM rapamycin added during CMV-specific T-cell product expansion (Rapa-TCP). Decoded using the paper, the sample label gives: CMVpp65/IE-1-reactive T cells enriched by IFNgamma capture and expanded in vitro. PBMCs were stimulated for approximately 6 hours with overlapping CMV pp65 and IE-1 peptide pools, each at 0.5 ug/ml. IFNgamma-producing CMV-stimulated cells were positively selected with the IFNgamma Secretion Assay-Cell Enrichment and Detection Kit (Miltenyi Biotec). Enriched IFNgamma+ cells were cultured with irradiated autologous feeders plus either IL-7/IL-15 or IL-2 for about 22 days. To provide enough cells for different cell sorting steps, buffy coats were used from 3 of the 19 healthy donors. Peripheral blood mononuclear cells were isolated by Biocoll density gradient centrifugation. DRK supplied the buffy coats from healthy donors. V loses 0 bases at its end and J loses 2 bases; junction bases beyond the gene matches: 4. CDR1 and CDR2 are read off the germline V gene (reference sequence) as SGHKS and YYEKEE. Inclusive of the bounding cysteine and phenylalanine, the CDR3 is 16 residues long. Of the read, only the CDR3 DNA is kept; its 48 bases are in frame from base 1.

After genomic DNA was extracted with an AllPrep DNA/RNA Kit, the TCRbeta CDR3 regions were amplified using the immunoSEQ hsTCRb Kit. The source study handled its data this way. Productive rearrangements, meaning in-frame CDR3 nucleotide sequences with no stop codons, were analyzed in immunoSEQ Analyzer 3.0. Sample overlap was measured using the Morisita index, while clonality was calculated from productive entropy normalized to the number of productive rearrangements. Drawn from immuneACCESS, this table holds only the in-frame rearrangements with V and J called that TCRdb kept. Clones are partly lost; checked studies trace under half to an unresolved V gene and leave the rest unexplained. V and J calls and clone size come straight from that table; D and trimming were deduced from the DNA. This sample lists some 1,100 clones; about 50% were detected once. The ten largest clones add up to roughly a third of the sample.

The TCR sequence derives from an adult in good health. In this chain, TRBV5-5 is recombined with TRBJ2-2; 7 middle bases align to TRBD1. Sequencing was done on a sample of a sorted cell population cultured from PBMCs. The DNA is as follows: TGTGCCAGCAGCTTGGTGGGGACAGCCAACACCGGGGAGCTGTTTTTT. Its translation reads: CASSLVGTANTGELFF.